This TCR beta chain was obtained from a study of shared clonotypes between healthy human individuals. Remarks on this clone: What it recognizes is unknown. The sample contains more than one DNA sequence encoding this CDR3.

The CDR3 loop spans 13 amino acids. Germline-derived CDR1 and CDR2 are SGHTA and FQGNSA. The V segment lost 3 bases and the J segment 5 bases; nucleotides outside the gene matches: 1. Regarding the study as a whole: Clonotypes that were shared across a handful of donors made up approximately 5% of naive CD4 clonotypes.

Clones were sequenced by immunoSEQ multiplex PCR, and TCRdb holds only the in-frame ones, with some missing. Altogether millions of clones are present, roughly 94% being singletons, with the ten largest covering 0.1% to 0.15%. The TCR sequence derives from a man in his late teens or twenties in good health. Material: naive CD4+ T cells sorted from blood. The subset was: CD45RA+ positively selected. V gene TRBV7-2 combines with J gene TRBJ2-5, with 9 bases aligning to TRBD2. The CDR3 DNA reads TGTGCCAGCAGCTTCGGACTAGCGGAGACCCAGTACTTC. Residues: CASSFGLAETQYF. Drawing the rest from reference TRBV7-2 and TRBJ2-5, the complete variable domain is GAGVSQSPSNKVTEKGKDVELRCDPISGHTALYWYRQSLGQGLEFLIYFQGNSAPDKSGLPSDRFSAERTGGSVSTLTIQRTQQEDSAVYLCASSFGLAETQYFGPGTRLLVL.